Sequencing of this T cell receptor beta chain was carried out in a study of pediatric ulcerative colitis. Sequencing depth was up to 500,000 reads per sample. Produced via immunoSEQ multiplex PCR; TCRdb's table is partial and in-frame only. This sample has more than 50,000 clones, with over 80% found just once. Regarding the study as a whole: Ulcerative colitis patients shared more blood-rectal clones than controls.

For this clone: As yet, its antigen is unknown.

The CDR3 is 14 amino acids. Trimming left V 6 bases short and J 1 base short, with 13 bases between. CDR1 is MDHEN and CDR2 is SYDVKM in the germline V gene. Colonoscopy and blood draw happened at the same time. The sequencing sample was made of blood. The rearrangement uses TRBV28 and TRBJ2-7; tentatively, D is TRBD1 (5 bases). This clonotype was sampled from a boy aged 10-17 years who was a control in a study of pediatric ulcerative colitis. CDR3 loop: CASRGSDKSYEQYF. In DNA form, the CDR3 reads TGTGCCAGCAGGGGATCGGACAAATCCTACGAGCAGTACTTC.